This is a list of T cell receptor beta chains from one sample in a study of Ad26.COV2.S vaccination and SARS-CoV-2 variants. This table comes from immunoSEQ multiplex PCR, and its TCRdb copy is limited to in-frame clones, with some not included. The repertoire holds some 420,000 clones, with around 89% as singletons. Source: peripheral blood, taken in a trial of Ad26.COV2.S vaccine versus placebo. All receptors come from a person between 18 and 65 years old who received the Ad26.COV2.S COVID-19 vaccine or a placebo. Both conserved end residues are part of each CDR3. The order of the fields is V gene, D gene, J gene, clone size, CDR3 DNA, CDR3 protein. The D gene is left open where the match is weak. Clone sizes are given selectively: once, few, many, or a class where the clone is expanded.

>TRBV10-1|TRBD1|TRBJ1-6|NA
TGCGCCAGGACAGGGGGCGCCTCCTATAATTCACCCCTCCACTTT
CARTGGASYNSPLHF
>TRBV4-2|TRBD2|TRBJ2-2|NA
TGTGCCAGCAGCCAAGATTGGGAGCGGGGGGACACCGGGGAGCTGTTTTTT
CASSQDWERGDTGELFF
>TRBV4-1|TRBD2|TRBJ2-5|NA
TGCGCCAGCAGCCAGGCCGGGACTAGCGGGATAAAGACCCAGTACTTC
CASSQAGTSGIKTQYF
>TRBV5-1|TRBD1|TRBJ1-6|NA
TGCGCCAGCAGCCAGGCGGGACAGGGGATTGATTCACCCCTCCACTTT
CASSQAGQGIDSPLHF
>TRBV7-2|NA|TRBJ2-3|NA
TGTGCCAGCAGCCAAAGCCCGCGAGGCGGCACAGATACGCAGTATTTT
CASSQSPRGGTDTQYF
>TRBV19|NA|TRBJ1-2|NA
TGTGCCAGTAGTATAGATGGCCATCGATTCTATGGCTACACCTTC
CASSIDGHRFYGYTF
>TRBV5-6|NA|TRBJ1-3|NA
TGTGCCAGTAGTACAGGGCTCTCTGGAAACACCATATATTTT
CASSTGLSGNTIYF
>TRBV7-2|NA|TRBJ1-6|NA
TGTGCCAGCAGCTTACAGGCAGCGGACAATTCACCCCTCCACTTT
CASSLQAADNSPLHF
>TRBV28|TRBD1|TRBJ2-7|NA
TGTGCTCTCGGGGGACAGGGGCACGAGCAGTACTTC
CALGGQGHEQYF
>TRBV11-2|TRBD1|TRBJ1-6|NA
TGTGCCAGCAGCATAGGATCGGCAGGGGGCTTGAGTTCACCCCTCCACTTT
CASSIGSAGGLSSPLHF
>TRBV25-1|NA|TRBJ1-5|NA
TGTGCCAGCAGTAAAGGGTTCAATCAGCCCCAGCATTTT
CASSKGFNQPQHF
>TRBV19|NA|TRBJ2-1|NA
TGTGCCAGTAGTATTGGGGGACGACAGGACAATGAGCAGTTCTTC
CASSIGGRQDNEQFF
>TRBV4-3|NA|TRBJ1-1|NA
TGCGCCAGCAGCCAAGAAACAAACACTGAAGCTTTCTTT
CASSQETNTEAFF
>TRBV5-4|TRBD1|TRBJ2-5|NA
TGTGCCAGCAGCTCAGACCGGGACAGCCGTTTAATAACGCAAGAGACCCAGTACTTC
CASSSDRDSRLITQETQYF
>TRBV11-2|NA|TRBJ1-4|NA
TGTGCCAGCACCCGAGACAGTAATGAAAAACTGTTTTTT
CASTRDSNEKLFF
>TRBV6-6|NA|TRBJ2-3|NA
TGTGCCAGCAGTCGATCGGGAGAGTCAGATACGCAGTATTTT
CASSRSGESDTQYF
>TRBV6-2/TRBV6-3|NA|TRBJ2-7|few
TGTGCCAGCAGTTACTCGTTCCCCTACGAGCAGTACTTC
CASSYSFPYEQYF
>TRBV19|NA|TRBJ2-5|NA
TGTGCCAGTAGTATAGTCGGGACCGACGAAGAGACCCAGTACTTC
CASSIVGTDEETQYF
>TRBV9|TRBD2|TRBJ2-5|NA
TGTGCCAGCAGCTTCAGCGGGGGGGCCCGAGAGACCCAGTACTTC
CASSFSGGARETQYF
>TRBV6-4|NA|TRBJ2-3|once
TGTGCCAGCAAGGCTACGGGGGGCACCTCAGATACGCAGTATTTT
CASKATGGTSDTQYF